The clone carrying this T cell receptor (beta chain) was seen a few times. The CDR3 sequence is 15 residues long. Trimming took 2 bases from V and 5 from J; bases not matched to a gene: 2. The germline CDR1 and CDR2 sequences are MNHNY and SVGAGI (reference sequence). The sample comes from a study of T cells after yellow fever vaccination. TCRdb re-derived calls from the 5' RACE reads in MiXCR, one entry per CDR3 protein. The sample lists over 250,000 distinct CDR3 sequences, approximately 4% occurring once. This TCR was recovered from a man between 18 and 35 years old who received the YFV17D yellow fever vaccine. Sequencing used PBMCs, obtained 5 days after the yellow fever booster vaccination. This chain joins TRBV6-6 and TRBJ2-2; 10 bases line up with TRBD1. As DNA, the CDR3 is TGTGCCAGCAGTTACAGGACAGGGGGGACCGGGGAGCTGTTTTTT. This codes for CASSYRTGGTGELFF.